This T cell receptor beta chain appears in the sequencing data of a study of blood T cells in healthy people across ages. Across the study: Template-switching capture recovered about one barcoded beta molecule per two T cells. Study outcomes and limitations: Aged donors had fewer naive CD4+ cells and lower diversity than long-lived donors. Age advanced and TCR beta diversity per million T cells fell, roughly linearly.

Through a sample-barcoded 5' primer and a J-beta primer mix, a second PCR was run for roughly 6 to 11 cycles. TCRdb re-analysed the 5' RACE reads in MiXCR, keeping a single row per CDR3 protein. The sample includes hundreds of thousands of distinct CDR3 sequences, roughly 50% of them seen just once. Concerning this clonotype itself: Its antigen is unidentified.

CDR3 length equals 16 residues. V lost 5 bases and J 0 bases, leaving 15 bases between the germline ends. Per the germline V gene, CDR1 is SGHNT and CDR2 is YENEEA. Those donating, healthy Caucasian individuals from Russia, were aged 6 to 90. The rearrangement uses TRBV11-3 and TRBJ2-3; D is possibly TRBD2 (6 bases). This receptor was obtained from a man of 80 years or more in good health. The sequencing sample was made of blood. As DNA, the CDR3 is TGTGCCAGCAGCCCTGGGAGGCGACAGAGCACAGATACGCAGTATTTT. The encoded protein is CASSPGRRQSTDTQYF.